This TCR beta chain was obtained from a study of T-cell reconstitution after alpha-beta-depleted transplantation in children. Study-wide points: The high TCRbeta diversity at day 60 in some patients came from surviving recipient T cells and thymic progenitors. Where alpha-beta T cells came from about two months after transplant was reportedly several hundred expanded graft clones. Hyperexpanded clones declined; after one year, newly produced T cells mostly supplied diversity.

Library preparation (for TCRbeta) was performed with unique molecular identifiers. Via MiXCR, TCRdb re-called the PCR reads, giving one row per CDR3 protein. The sample lists about 140,000 distinct CDR3 sequences, around 10% occurring once. In germline, CDR1 is MNHEY, CDR2 SVGEGT. J was trimmed by 0 bases and V by 6 bases; bases with no gene match: 12. The CDR3 has 18 amino acids. As concerns this clonotype: Antigen unknown.

This receptor was obtained from a female patient younger than 10 who had a stem cell transplant for congenital amegakaryocytic thrombocytopenia, so the T cells may come from the graft donor. The chain links TRBV6-2 or TRBV6-3 to TRBJ2-4, with TRBD2 matching 9 bases. This sample comprised PBMCs, mostly from graft donor cells, obtained 180 days after TCRalphabeta/CD19-depleted stem cell transplant. For the CDR3, the DNA is TGTGCCAGCAGAGCGCCGGGACTAGCTGTTTTAGCCAAAAACATTCAGTACTTC. Translated: CASRAPGLAVLAKNIQYF.